This T cell receptor (beta chain) was sequenced for a study of blood T cell repertoires in COVID-19. The overall study: Material from acute and convalescent COVID-19 was sourced from the United States, Italy and Spain. The analysed material was cDNA or gDNA that came from T cells, B-cell-depleted T cells, or PBMCs.

Trimming removed 0 bases at V and 4 bases at J, with 6 bases between. This CDR3 has 13 residues. Per the study methods: Amplified reference gene primers provided the basis for estimating nucleated cell counts. TCRdb keeps only in-frame clones here, not all; method: immunoSEQ multiplex PCR. That table gives V, J and clone size, and the DNA gave D and trimming. The table has 30,000 to 35,000 clones, over 70% seen once. The TCR sequence derives from a man of 80 years or more with active COVID-19. The rearrangement links TRBV12-3 or TRBV12-4 to TRBJ1-2; D remains unclear. The sequenced material came from peripheral blood. CDR3 residues: CASSLAAGYGYTF. The CDR3 nucleotides read TGTGCCAGCAGTTTAGCAGCGGGCTATGGCTACACCTTC.